This T cell receptor beta chain was recorded in a study of human CD8 memory T cell subsets. TPEX cells were exhausted-like CCR7+ PD-1+ TIGIT+ early memory CD8+ T cells. Overall study results and limits: Stem-like memory T cells and precursor exhausted T cells both came out with similarly high diversity, but effector memory cells did not. Only minimal overlap was seen between the stem-like memory and the precursor exhausted T cell repertoires.

Scientists made TCR beta libraries using UMI-labeled 5' RACE. TCRdb reprocessed the 5' RACE reads and reports one entry per CDR3 protein, with no DNA. This specimen shows about 5,800 distinct CDR3 sequences; the ten leading clones hold around 17%. This clonotype is classed as medium-sized by frequency. Its cognate antigen is unknown. Germline CDR1 and CDR2: MDHEN and SYDVKM. The CDR3 consists of 13 residues. V and J are TRBV28 and TRBJ2-7. The origin of this receptor is a human donor in good health. The sequenced material came from CD8+ T cells from PBMCs. Here the CDR3 reads CASSLREVYEQYF.